The 17 T cell receptor beta chains presented below share a single source sample, sequenced in a study of T cell changes during pregnancy in multiple sclerosis (dated by TCRdb to between 2018 and 2020). The library was produced with the immunoSEQ multiplex PCR assay. As stored in TCRdb, this immuneACCESS dataset retains in-frame rearrangements with V and J assigned. A fraction of the clones does not appear; measured against another copy, unresolved V genes explain less than half of the discrepancy, and the remainder lacks a known reason. This sample holds tens of thousands of clones; under 90% were observed only once. The leading ten clones occupy more than 8% of the sample. The material was peripheral blood, obtained after pregnancy. The origin of the receptors is a female donor in good health, enrolled as a control in a pregnancy study.

The V gene is TRBV30, the J gene TRBJ1-5; no clear D. V was trimmed by 1 base and J by 2 bases, leaving 6 bases between them. The CDR3 is made up of 13 amino acids. CDR1 is GTSNPN and CDR2 is SVGIG in the germline V gene (reference sequence). As DNA, the CDR3 is TGTGCCTGGAGTGATCGGGGCAATCAGCCCCAGCATTTT. This gives the protein CAWSDRGNQPQHF.

In its sample, this clone was seen a few times. This rearrangement joins TRBV14 to TRBJ1-4; D call uncertain. The CDR3 is 16 amino acids. Germline V gives CDR1 SGHDN, CDR2 FVKESK. V gave up 0 bases and J gave up 5 bases, with 13 bases separating them. CDR3 amino acids: CASSQDRTAGNEKLFF. As DNA, the CDR3 is TGTGCCAGCAGCCAAGATCGGACGGCGGGAAATGAAAAACTGTTTTTT.

V usage is TRBV7-9 and J usage is TRBJ1-6; D unresolved. V gave up 1 base and J gave up 0 bases, with 7 bases separating them. Germline V lookup: CDR1 SEHNR, CDR2 FQNEAQ (reference sequence). This CDR3 is built from 16 residues. DNA of the CDR3: TGTGCCAGCAGCTTAGGAGAGAGCTCCTATAATTCACCCCTCCACTTT. Encoded protein: CASSLGESSYNSPLHF.

Here the CDR3 DNA reads TGTGCCAGCAGCTTAGCGCGGAAGGGGCAAGCTTTCTTT. This codes for CASSLARKGQAFF. V gene TRBV7-2 combines with J gene TRBJ1-1; maybe TRBD1 (5 bases). Germline CDR1 reads SGHTA; CDR2 reads FQGNSA. The ends were cut back, 0 bases at V and 9 bases at J, with 11 bases in the middle. This CDR3 is 13 amino acids long.

V and J are TRBV7-9 and TRBJ1-2; D might be TRBD1 (6 bases). Deletions cut 4 bases from V and 8 bases from J, with 14 bases between. Per germline, CDR1 SEHNR and CDR2 FQNEAQ (reference sequence). The CDR3 loop spans 13 amino acids. DNA for the CDR3: TGTGCCAGCAGCTCCGGGGGGCGCCCGGGCTACACCTTC. It encodes CASSSGGRPGYTF.

This chain uses TRBV9 with TRBJ2-2; D may be TRBD1 (5 bases). V was clipped by 5 bases and J by 7 bases, with 18 bases between them. This CDR3 comprises 15 residues. Germline-derived CDR1 and CDR2 are SGDLS and YYNGEE. DNA of the CDR3: TGTGCCAGCAGGCTCACACAGGCCCCCGGCGGGGAGCTGTTTTTT. Protein sequence: CASRLTQAPGGELFF. The full variable domain, with the rest looked up from reference TRBV9 and TRBJ2-2, is DSGVTQTPKHLITATGQRVTLRCSPRSGDLSVYWYQQSLDQGLQFLIQYYNGEERAKGNILERFSAQQFPDLHSELNLSSLELGDSALYFCASRLTQAPGGELFFGEGSRLTVL.

The genes are TRBV5-1 and TRBJ1-2; D gene uncertain. Per the germline V gene, CDR1 is SGHRS and CDR2 is YFSETQ. Trimming removed 0 bases from V and 6 bases from J, with 15 bases in between. This CDR3 region has 15 residues. CDR3 region: CASSLAGTPEDGYTF. CDR3 coding DNA: TGCGCCAGCAGCTTGGCCGGTACCCCAGAGGATGGCTACACCTTC.

The gene calls are TRBV18 and TRBJ2-5; the match to TRBD2 covers 10 bases. The CDR3 runs to 14 residues. Germline V gene sequence: CDR1 KGHSH, CDR2 LQKENI. The V gene end was trimmed by 6 bases and the J gene end by 3 bases; junction bases not matched to a gene: 4. CDR3 sequence (DNA): TGTGCCAGCTCCGCCCTAGCGGGAGAAGAGACCCAGTACTTC. Protein sequence: CASSALAGEETQYF. Complete variable domain (other parts from reference TRBV18 and TRBJ2-5): NAGVMQNPRHLVRRRGQEARLRCSPMKGHSHVYWYRQLPEEGLKFMVYLQKENIIDESGMPKERFSAEFPKEGPSILRIQQVVRGDSAAYFCASSALAGEETQYFGPGTRLLVL.

The V call is TRBV6-5, the J call TRBJ2-7; possible D gene TRBD2, 6 bases. The CDR3 covers 12 residues. Germline V gives CDR1 MNHEY, CDR2 SVGAGI. Between the trimmed V and J ends, which lost 2 bases and 7 bases, there was a span of 9 bases. The CDR3 coding sequence is TGTGCCAGCAGTTACGGGGGAGGTGAGCAGTACTTC. It translates to CASSYGGGEQYF.

The V gene is TRBV5-1, the J gene TRBJ1-2; 7 nucleotides line up with TRBD1. After removal of 0 bases from V and 8 bases from J, the junction contained 10 bases not matched to a gene. The germline V gene has CDR1 SGHRS and CDR2 YFSETQ. CDR3 length equals 15 residues. CDR3 in amino acids: CASSLDDRAAVGYTF. Written as DNA, the CDR3 is TGCGCCAGCAGCTTGGACGACAGGGCTGCGGTAGGCTACACCTTC.

In this sample, this clone turned up once. J is TRBJ1-1 and V is TRBV5-1; TRBD1 matches at 11 bases. The CDR3 is made up of 16 amino acids. CDR1 is SGHRS and CDR2 is YFSETQ in the germline V gene. Trimming at V came to 4 bases and at J to 3 bases, leaving 8 bases not matched to a gene. CDR3 nucleotide sequence: TGCGCCAGCAGCCCAGGACAGGGGGCTAAGGACACTGAAGCTTTCTTT. Residues: CASSPGQGAKDTEAFF.

V usage is TRBV10-3 and J usage is TRBJ1-1; D is ambiguous. The CDR3 extends over 12 amino acids. V was trimmed by 8 bases and J by 0 bases, leaving 7 bases between them. The V gene's germline CDR1 is ENHRY and CDR2 SYGVKD. Here the CDR3 reads CAISRMNTEAFF. For the CDR3, the DNA is TGTGCCATCTCTAGGATGAACACTGAAGCTTTCTTT.

The chain uses TRBV29-1 and TRBJ1-1; TRBD1 agrees at 11 bases. Germline V lookup: CDR1 SQVTM, CDR2 ANQGSEA. CDR3 length: 14 amino acids. V was pared by 7 bases and J by 0 bases, with 4 bases of the junction left unmatched. CDR3 region: CSDGGQGVNTEAFF. As DNA, the CDR3 is TGCAGCGACGGGGGACAGGGGGTGAACACTGAAGCTTTCTTT.

The V and J genes are TRBV19 and TRBJ1-2, with a tentative D call TRBD1 (6 bases). This CDR3 comprises 13 residues. Trimming pared 7 bases from V and 5 bases from J, leaving 14 bases between. CDR1 and CDR2 from the germline V gene are LNHDA and SQIVND (reference sequence). As DNA, the CDR3 is TGTGCCAGTATGGGCAGGGGTGGGTATGGCTACACCTTC. Translation: CASMGRGGYGYTF.

This chain joins TRBV5-1 and TRBJ1-6; 7 bases match TRBD1. The junction had 1 base not matched to a gene; V was cut back by 4 bases and J by 3 bases. In germline, CDR1 is SGHRS, CDR2 YFSETQ. The CDR3 consists of 14 residues. The CDR3: CASSGQDYNSPLHF. CDR3 nucleotides: TGCGCCAGCAGCGGACAGGACTATAATTCACCCCTCCACTTT.

This chain uses TRBV30 with TRBJ2-3; no clear D. Germline values: CDR1 GTSNPN, CDR2 SVGIG (reference sequence). V was pared by 2 bases and J by 6 bases, with 15 bases between. The CDR3 covers 14 residues. The chain's CDR3 is CAWSHRVPQDTQYF. The CDR3 bases are TGTGCCTGGAGTCATCGGGTTCCCCAGGATACGCAGTATTTT.

This rearrangement joins TRBV7-6 to TRBJ2-1; 7 bases map to TRBD2. The junction had 2 bases not matched to a gene; V was cut back by 2 bases and J by 4 bases. From germline, CDR1 is SGHVS and CDR2 FNYEAQ. This CDR3 has 14 amino acids. Here the CDR3 reads CASSLIAGYNEQFF. The DNA for the CDR3 is TGTGCCAGCAGCTTAATAGCGGGTTACAATGAGCAGTTCTTC.